Below are 32 T cell receptor beta chains sequenced from a single sample in a study of cytomegalovirus exposure and HLA in healthy donors. PCR amplification relied on 60 Vbeta primers (plus 13 Jbeta primers). TCRdb keeps only in-frame clones here, not all; method: immunoSEQ multiplex PCR. The table includes about 140,000 clones, around three quarters detected once. What was sequenced was PBMCs. These receptors all come from a man aged 40-55 years in good health and CMV-seropositive.

The chain links TRBV19 to TRBJ1-1; 8 positions match TRBD1. The germline V gene has CDR1 LNHDA and CDR2 SQIVND (reference sequence). The V gene end was trimmed by 5 bases and the J gene end by 0 bases; junction bases not matched to a gene: 5. This CDR3 is built from 15 residues. The CDR3 DNA reads as TGTGCCAGTAGTCCCTGGGACAGGATGAACACTGAAGCTTTCTTT. Amino acids: CASSPWDRMNTEAFF.

The CDR3 here is CASSERGTYFAGELFF. The CDR3 DNA reads as TGTGCCAGCAGTGAAAGGGGGACCTATTTCGCCGGGGAGCTGTTTTTT. This chain connects TRBV2 to TRBJ2-2; D perhaps matches TRBD1 (6 bases). Germline CDR1 and CDR2: SNHLY and FYNNEI. V was clipped by 2 bases and J by 6 bases, with 16 bases between them. This CDR3 contains 16 residues.

Concerning this clone itself: This sample also contains other DNA sequences that code for the same CDR3. The chain employs TRBV9 and TRBJ2-2, with D possibly being TRBD2 (6 bases). Germline V gene sequence: CDR1 SGDLS, CDR2 YYNGEE. The CDR3 is 13 amino acids. V lost 2 bases to trimming and J lost 4 bases, with 6 bases between them. The CDR3 loop reads CASSVGGTGELFF. The CDR3 DNA reads TGTGCCAGCAGCGTCGGGGGCACCGGGGAGCTGTTTTTT.

The V gene is TRBV19, the J gene TRBJ1-2, with 7 bases lining up with TRBD1. The CDR3 extends over 17 amino acids. The junction had 11 bases not matched to a gene; V was cut back by 1 base and J by 3 bases. Germline V gene sequence: CDR1 LNHDA, CDR2 SQIVND (reference sequence). CDR3 coding DNA: TGTGCCAGTAGTATAGTGTCATATCTAGACAGGGACTATGGCTACACCTTC. Amino acids: CASSIVSYLDRDYGYTF.

The rearrangement joins TRBV7-9 to TRBJ1-1; 7 bases line up with TRBD1. V was pared by 3 bases and J by 2 bases, with 3 bases of the junction left unmatched. The CDR3 has 14 amino acids. Germline V gene sequence: CDR1 SEHNR, CDR2 FQNEAQ (reference sequence). In DNA, the CDR3 is TGTGCCAGCAGCTTGAGGGGGCTAAACACTGAAGCTTTCTTT. Its translation is CASSLRGLNTEAFF.

The rearrangement joins TRBV7-6 to TRBJ2-5; 12 nucleotides match TRBD1. Unmatched junction bases numbered 4, after V lost 0 bases and J lost 8 bases. This CDR3 has 15 residues. Germline values: CDR1 SGHVS, CDR2 FNYEAQ. The CDR3 loop reads CASSLARDRGHTQYF. For the CDR3, the DNA is TGTGCCAGCAGCTTAGCGCGGGACAGGGGGCATACCCAGTACTTC.

This chain uses TRBV7-2 with TRBJ2-5, with D tentatively TRBD2 (7 bases). Germline V gives CDR1 SGHTA, CDR2 FQGNSA. The CDR3 is 15 amino acids. Trimming left V 0 bases short and J 7 bases short, with 15 bases between. CDR3: CASSLAKGGVGTQYF. The CDR3 nucleotides read TGTGCCAGCAGCTTAGCGAAGGGGGGGGTGGGGACCCAGTACTTC.

The rearrangement links TRBV2 to TRBJ2-1, with no clear D. This CDR3 has 14 residues. V was shortened by 7 bases and J by 7 bases, with 17 bases between the two germline ends. In germline, CDR1 is SNHLY, CDR2 FYNNEI. The CDR3 region is CASMTDAVRNEQFF. The CDR3 DNA sequence: TGTGCCAGCATGACTGACGCGGTAAGGAATGAGCAGTTCTTC.

This rearrangement joins TRBV4-3 to TRBJ1-2; no clear D. Trimming pared 4 bases from V and 8 bases from J, leaving 14 bases between. The CDR3 covers 13 residues. CDR1 LGHNA and CDR2 YSLEER come from the germline V gene. The DNA for the CDR3 is TGCGCCAGCAGCCCGCGGGAGGGCCGGGGCTACACCTTC. Translation: CASSPREGRGYTF.

For the CDR3, the DNA is TGTGCCAGTAGTACGGACCGGGACATACCAGAGCTAGGCTACACCTTC. Translated: CASSTDRDIPELGYTF. The chain has TRBV19 and TRBJ1-2; TRBD1 is a possible D gene (6 bases). V shed 4 bases and J shed 8 bases, with 23 bases lying between them. The CDR3 spans 16 residues. CDR1 is LNHDA, CDR2 SQIVND, per germline (reference sequence).

This clone was recorded only once. The chain joins TRBV5-1 to TRBJ2-3; D might be TRBD2 (6 bases). This CDR3 has 16 residues. Trimming left V 7 bases short and J 1 base short, with 19 bases between. Germline CDR1 is SGHRS and CDR2 is YFSETQ. In DNA, the CDR3 is TGCGCCAGCGGACGAATAGCGGCGGGTGGCACAGATACGCAGTATTTT. It translates to CASGRIAAGGTDTQYF. Full variable domain (rest looked up from reference TRBV5-1 and TRBJ2-3): KAGVTQTPRYLIKTRGQQVTLSCSPISGHRSVSWYQQTPGQGLQFLFEYFSETQRNKGNFPGRFSGRQFSNSRSEMNVSTLELGDSALYLCASGRIAAGGTDTQYFGPGTRLTVL.

The CDR3 nucleotides are TGCGCCAGCAGCTTGGCGGGGGACGCCTCCATTCGGTACTTC. Translating gives CASSLAGDASIRYF. The chain has TRBV5-1 and TRBJ2-7; D perhaps matches TRBD2 (6 bases). Looked up from germline, CDR1 is SGHRS and CDR2 is YFSETQ. This CDR3 spans 14 amino acids. V dropped 0 bases and J dropped 12 bases, with 19 bases sitting between them.

This chain uses TRBV10-1 with TRBJ1-6; perhaps TRBD1 as D (5 bases). Germline V gives CDR1 WNHNN, CDR2 SYGVQD (reference sequence). The CDR3 has 13 amino acids. With 6 bases removed from V and 7 bases from J, the gap between germline ends came to 10 bases. CDR3 protein: CASSPRGNSPLHF. In DNA, the CDR3 is TGCGCCAGCAGCCCAAGGGGAAATTCACCCCTCCACTTT.

The chain joins TRBV18 to TRBJ1-5, with unresolved D. The CDR3 has 14 residues. V was pared by 3 bases and J by 2 bases, with 8 bases between. Germline V gene lookup returns CDR1 KGHSH and CDR2 LQKENI. The CDR3 DNA sequence: TGTGCCAGCTCACCCGTCGGGGGCAATCAGCCCCAGCATTTT. Amino acid sequence: CASSPVGGNQPQHF. The full variable domain, rest sourced from reference TRBV18 and TRBJ1-5, is NAGVMQNPRHLVRRRGQEARLRCSPMKGHSHVYWYRQLPEEGLKFMVYLQKENIIDESGMPKERFSAEFPKEGPSILRIQQVVRGDSAAYFCASSPVGGNQPQHFGDGTRLSIL.

The V call is TRBV11-2, the J call TRBJ1-1; 7 nucleotides match TRBD1. V shed 5 bases, J shed 0 bases, and the junction held 3 bases outside the gene matches. Germline CDR1 is SGHAT and CDR2 is FQNNGV. The CDR3 has 14 residues. The CDR3 here is CASSLQGLNTEAFF. In DNA form, the CDR3 reads TGTGCCAGCAGCCTACAGGGGCTGAACACTGAAGCTTTCTTT.

This clone was seen a single time. V gene TRBV4-1 combines with J gene TRBJ1-5, with unresolved D. V was trimmed by 2 bases and J by 3 bases, leaving 11 bases between them. Germline loops: CDR1 MGHRA, CDR2 YSYEKL. The CDR3 runs 15 residues. CDR3 in amino acids: CASSQTSLDNQPQHF. CDR3 DNA: TGCGCCAGCAGCCAAACCTCACTCGACAATCAGCCCCAGCATTTT.

This chain connects TRBV10-3 to TRBJ2-2; no clear D. The V gene's germline CDR1 is ENHRY and CDR2 SYGVKD. Trimming pared 4 bases from V and 5 bases from J, leaving 8 bases between. The CDR3 totals 13 residues. The CDR3 loop is CAISGDLTGELFF. DNA of the CDR3: TGTGCCATCAGTGGTGACTTGACCGGGGAGCTGTTTTTT.

In its sample, this clone was seen a few times. The V gene is TRBV7-9, the J gene TRBJ1-1; the D gene is possibly TRBD1 (6 bases). The germline gives CDR1 SEHNR, CDR2 FQNEAQ (reference sequence). CDR3 length: 15 amino acids. The ends were cut back, 5 bases at V and 2 bases at J, with 15 bases in the middle. CDR3 in DNA: TGTGCCAGCAGCCTATCGACAGGAATCAACACTGAAGCTTTCTTT. This codes for CASSLSTGINTEAFF.

The chain is built from TRBV4-2 and TRBJ1-5; the D gene is possibly TRBD1 (6 bases). The CDR3 extends over 17 amino acids. V shed 1 base and J shed 0 bases, with 13 bases lying between them. Per germline, CDR1 LGHNA and CDR2 YNFKEQ. The CDR3 region is CASSQGGGAYSNQPQHF. The CDR3 DNA sequence: TGTGCCAGCAGCCAAGGCGGGGGGGCCTATAGCAATCAGCCCCAGCATTTT.

This clone was seen only once. The chain employs TRBV28 and TRBJ2-7; TRBD1 is a possible D gene (5 bases). CDR3 length: 14 amino acids. Trimming left V 5 bases short and J 3 bases short, with 14 bases between. Germline values: CDR1 MDHEN, CDR2 SYDVKM. The CDR3 is CASSGLGHFYEQYF. CDR3 nucleotides: TGTGCCAGCAGTGGGCTCGGACATTTCTACGAGCAGTACTTC.

The J gene is TRBJ1-2, the V gene TRBV14; D is perhaps TRBD1 (6 bases). In germline, CDR1 is SGHDN, CDR2 FVKESK. Trimming left V 4 bases short and J 4 bases short, with 16 bases between. This CDR3 region has 15 residues. The CDR3 DNA reads as TGTGCCAGCAGCCCGTCGGGGGGGCGCAGCTATGGCTACACCTTC. As protein: CASSPSGGRSYGYTF. The full variable domain, rest sourced from reference TRBV14 and TRBJ1-2, is EAGVTQFPSHSVIEKGQTVTLRCDPISGHDNLYWYRRVMGKEIKFLLHFVKESKQDESGMPNNRFLAERTGGTYSTLKVQPAELEDSGVYFCASSPSGGRSYGYTFGSGTRLTVV.

For the CDR3, the DNA is TGTGCCTGGACCGGACAGGGTTACACTGAAGCTTTCTTT. Its protein product is CAWTGQGYTEAFF. The gene calls are TRBV30 and TRBJ1-1; 8 bases are shared with TRBD1. The J segment lost 3 bases and the V segment lost 4 bases, leaving 4 bases of the junction unmatched. CDR1 is GTSNPN, CDR2 SVGIG, per germline (reference sequence). This CDR3 comprises 13 residues.

V usage is TRBV5-1 and J usage is TRBJ2-7; D is perhaps TRBD1 (6 bases). CDR3 size: 15 residues. The germline CDR1 and CDR2 sequences are SGHRS and YFSETQ. Trimming stripped 4 bases from V and 5 bases from J, with 19 bases between. In DNA, the CDR3 is TGCGCCAGCAGCCTAGGACAGCCTACCGCGGACGAGCAGTACTTC. Protein product: CASSLGQPTADEQYF.

The V gene is TRBV7-9, the J gene TRBJ1-1; tentative D call: TRBD1 (6 bases). This CDR3 comprises 14 residues. Germline V gene sequence: CDR1 SEHNR, CDR2 FQNEAQ (reference sequence). Trimming cost V 3 bases and J 4 bases, with 12 bases left between them. CDR3 nucleotides: TGTGCCAGCAGCTTGGACAGTCGAGGCACTGAAGCTTTCTTT. Residues: CASSLDSRGTEAFF.

This clone has just a few counts. V and J are TRBV2 and TRBJ1-3; 10 bases are a match to TRBD1. Germline V lookup: CDR1 SNHLY, CDR2 FYNNEI. V lost 6 bases to trimming and J lost 4 bases; unmatched junction nucleotides: 9. The CDR3 is 16 residues long. DNA of the CDR3: TGTGCCAGCAGCCAAGGAGACAGGGGGCTCGGAAACACCATATATTTT. Translation gives CASSQGDRGLGNTIYF.

This chain connects TRBV7-2 to TRBJ2-1; 7 bases align to TRBD2. The CDR3 covers 15 residues. The germline V gene has CDR1 SGHTA and CDR2 FQGNSA. The V gene end was trimmed by 0 bases and the J gene end by 6 bases; junction bases not matched to a gene: 5. The CDR3 DNA follows: TGTGCCAGCAGCTTAGCGGGAGGGCGATTCAATGAGCAGTTCTTC. Encoded protein: CASSLAGGRFNEQFF.

This sequence joins TRBV13 and TRBJ2-7; a weak D match, TRBD2 (5 bases). Between the trimmed V and J ends, which lost 4 bases and 4 bases, there was a span of 8 bases. The CDR3 loop spans 12 amino acids. The germline CDR1 and CDR2 sequences are PRHDT and FYEKMQ (reference sequence). The DNA for the CDR3 is TGTGCCAGCAGCTCACAGCGGTACGAGCAGTACTTC. Amino acids: CASSSQRYEQYF.

This clone has a single count. The CDR3 DNA reads as TGTGCCAGCAGCCCCGGGTCCTACGAGCAGTACTTC. This gives the protein CASSPGSYEQYF. This rearrangement joins TRBV6-1 to TRBJ2-7; D call uncertain. This CDR3 is built from 12 residues. The V gene lost 6 bases and the J gene lost 1 base, with 7 bases spanning the gap. Germline V gives CDR1 MNHNS, CDR2 SASEGT.

This chain links TRBV19 with TRBJ2-3; 8 nucleotides line up with TRBD1. With V trimmed by 7 bases and J by 2 bases, 8 bases remained unmatched. Germline V gene data show CDR1 as LNHDA and CDR2 as SQIVND (reference sequence). The CDR3 consists of 15 residues. CDR3 protein: CASTETGVSTDTQYF. The CDR3 DNA follows: TGTGCCAGTACCGAGACAGGGGTGTCCACAGATACGCAGTATTTT.

CDR3 in amino acids: CASSWPPGTGGYEQYF. DNA of the CDR3: TGTGCCAGCAGCTGGCCACCCGGGACAGGGGGCTACGAGCAGTACTTC. The chain recombines TRBV7-9 with TRBJ2-7; 11 bases map to TRBD1. Germline V CDR1 and CDR2: SEHNR, FQNEAQ (reference sequence). The ends lost 4 bases at V and 3 bases at J; junction bases unmatched: 8. CDR3 length equals 16 residues.

V and J are TRBV5-1 and TRBJ2-5; 7 bases agree with TRBD1. J lost 2 bases, V lost 4 bases, and 8 bases had no gene match. In germline, CDR1 is SGHRS, CDR2 YFSETQ. The CDR3 has 15 amino acids. The CDR3 sequence: CASSTYRGVQETQYF. CDR3 DNA: TGCGCCAGCAGCACCTACAGGGGTGTACAAGAGACCCAGTACTTC.

The chain carries TRBV20-1 and TRBJ2-7; D is undetermined. The V gene's germline CDR1 is DFQATT and CDR2 SNEGSKA (reference sequence). Trimming pared 3 bases from V and 4 bases from J, leaving 7 bases between. CDR3 length: 11 amino acids. CDR3 amino acids: CSARALYEQYF. CDR3 DNA sequence: TGCAGTGCTAGGGCCCTTTACGAGCAGTACTTC.